This TCR beta chain was retrieved from a study of blood T cell repertoires in COVID-19. Study at large: The study drew acute and convalescent COVID-19 samples from the United States, Italy and Spain. In each case, the material was cDNA or gDNA derived from T cells, B-cell-depleted T cells, or PBMCs.

The assay was immunoSEQ multiplex PCR, and TCRdb's table has in-frame clones only and misses some. The profile shows 260,000 or so clones, about 86% of them singletons. Sequencing was carried out using peripheral blood. The TCR was taken from an elderly man with acute or convalescent COVID-19.

The CDR3 DNA is TGCAGCGGAGAACAGGGACCTGAAGCTTTCTTT. This sequence encodes CSGEQGPEAFF. This sequence joins TRBV29-1 and TRBJ1-1, with a weak D call TRBD1 (6 bases). This CDR3 is 11 amino acids long. Per germline, CDR1 SQVTM and CDR2 ANQGSEA. Deletions cut 7 bases from V and 6 bases from J, with 12 bases between.